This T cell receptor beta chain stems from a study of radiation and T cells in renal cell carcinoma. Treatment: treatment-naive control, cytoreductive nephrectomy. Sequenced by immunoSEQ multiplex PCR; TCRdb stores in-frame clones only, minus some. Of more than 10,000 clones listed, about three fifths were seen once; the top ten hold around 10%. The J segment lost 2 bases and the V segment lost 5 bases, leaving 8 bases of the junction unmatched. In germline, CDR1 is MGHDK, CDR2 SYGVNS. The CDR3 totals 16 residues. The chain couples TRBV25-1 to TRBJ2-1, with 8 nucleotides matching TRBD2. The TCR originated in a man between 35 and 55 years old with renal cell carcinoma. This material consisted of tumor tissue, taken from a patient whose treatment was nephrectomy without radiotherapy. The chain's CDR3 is CASSWEREGPYNEQFF. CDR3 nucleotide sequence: TGTGCCAGCAGTTGGGAACGGGAGGGCCCCTACAATGAGCAGTTCTTC. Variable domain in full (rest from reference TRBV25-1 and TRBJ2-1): EADIYQTPRYLVIGTGKKITLECSQTMGHDKMYWYQQDPGMELHLIHYSYGVNSTEKGDLSSESTVSRIRTEHFPLTLESARPSHTSQYLCASSWEREGPYNEQFFGPGTRLTVL.